Each of the 19 T cell receptor beta chains below was sequenced from the same sample in a study of CD8 T cells in Susac syndrome. It was with random hexamers that about 0.45 to 1 ug RNA was reverse transcribed. TCRdb independently ran MiXCR on the immunoSEQ multiplex PCR reads; one entry per CDR3 protein. This table holds 200,000 or so distinct CDR3 sequences, roughly 90% found once. Sequencing was carried out using CD8+ T cells from PBMCs. These TCRs come from a human donor with multiple sclerosis.

The chain has TRBV7-8 and TRBJ1-6; the match to TRBD1 covers 8 bases. Germline CDR1 reads SGHVS; CDR2 reads FQNEAQ. After removal of 1 base from V and 4 bases from J, the junction contained 3 bases not matched to a gene. This CDR3 comprises 16 residues. CDR3 loop: CASSLGTGSYNSPLHF. The CDR3 DNA sequence: TGTGCCAGCAGCTTAGGGACAGGGTCGTATAATTCACCCCTCCACTTT. Using reference TRBV7-8 and TRBJ1-6 for the parts outside the CDR3, the full variable domain is GAGVSQSPRYKVAKRGQDVALRCDPISGHVSLFWYQQALGQGPEFLTYFQNEAQLDKSGLPSDRFFAERPEGSVSTLKIQRTQQEDSAVYLCASSLGTGSYNSPLHFGNGTRLTVT.

This clonotype was seen a handful of times. This chain uses TRBV27 with TRBJ2-7; 8 bases are shared with TRBD1. The CDR3 runs to 15 residues. V lost 5 bases and J lost 4; bases outside the gene matches: 10. The V gene's germline CDR1 is MNHEY and CDR2 SMNVEV (reference sequence). The CDR3 loop is CASSASGTGLYEQYF. The CDR3 DNA follows: TGTGCCAGCAGTGCGTCCGGGACAGGACTTTACGAGCAGTACTTC.

V and J are TRBV6-6 and TRBJ2-3, with 10 positions matching TRBD2. CDR1 and CDR2 (germline): MNHNY, SVGAGI (reference sequence). The trim removed 4 bases at V and 5 bases at J, leaving 6 bases unmatched. CDR3 size: 15 residues. CDR3 DNA: TGTGCCAGCAGTTTCGCTAGCGGGAGCGGAGATACGCAGTATTTT. This translates into CASSFASGSGDTQYF.

The V gene is TRBV6-2 or TRBV6-3, the J gene TRBJ2-7; D unclear. Trimming cost V 6 bases and J 7 bases, with 31 bases left between them. Germline V gene sequence: CDR1 MNHEY, CDR2 SVGEGT. The CDR3 totals 18 residues. CDR3 nucleotides: TGTGCCAGCAGCTACCCCCTTAAAGGTAGCATCATCACTGGAGAGCAGTACTTC. Protein sequence: CASSYPLKGSIITGEQYF.

As DNA, the CDR3 is TGTGCCAGCATGGCGCAACAGGCTCCTAGCTCCTATAATTCACCCCTCCACTTT. The encoded protein is CASMAQQAPSSYNSPLHF. The J gene is TRBJ1-6, the V gene TRBV12-3 or TRBV12-4; D is possibly TRBD1 (5 bases). This CDR3 contains 18 residues. V lost 7 bases, J lost 0 bases, and 19 bases lay in between.

V gene TRBV5-1 combines with J gene TRBJ2-3; TRBD2 aligns across 10 bases. Losses at the gene ends were 0 bases for V and 3 bases for J; bases not matched to a gene: 13. Germline V gene data show CDR1 as SGHRS and CDR2 as YFSETQ. The CDR3 has 19 residues. The CDR3 DNA reads as TGCGCCAGCAGCTTGGAAGGGTGGCTAGCGGGAGTACTGACAGATACGCAGTATTTT. Translation gives CASSLEGWLAGVLTDTQYF. The complete variable domain, with remaining parts taken from reference TRBV5-1 and TRBJ2-3, reads KAGVTQTPRYLIKTRGQQVTLSCSPISGHRSVSWYQQTPGQGLQFLFEYFSETQRNKGNFPGRFSGRQFSNSRSEMNVSTLELGDSALYLCASSLEGWLAGVLTDTQYFGPGTRLTVL.

This clonotype was recorded a few times. The chain recombines TRBV12-3 or TRBV12-4 with TRBJ2-6; weak D call: TRBD2 (6 bases). The CDR3 loop spans 15 amino acids. V was cut by 4 bases and J by 0 bases, with 7 bases left in between. The CDR3 coding sequence is TGTGCCAGCAGTTCGGGGGACTCTGGGGCCAACGTCCTGACTTTC. Translating gives CASSSGDSGANVLTF.

This chain uses TRBV13 with TRBJ2-7; a possible D gene is TRBD2 (5 bases). The V and J ends lost 5 bases and 5 bases respectively, with 13 bases between them. The germline CDR1 and CDR2 sequences are PRHDT and FYEKMQ (reference sequence). The CDR3 has 13 amino acids. CDR3 region: CASSPSSRDEQYF. The CDR3 DNA sequence: TGTGCCAGCAGCCCCTCTAGCCGGGACGAGCAGTACTTC.

The chain joins TRBV6-2 or TRBV6-3 to TRBJ2-1; D is perhaps TRBD2 (5 bases). The germline gives CDR1 MNHEY, CDR2 SVGEGT. Between the trimmed V and J ends, which lost 3 bases and 1 base, there was a span of 7 bases. The CDR3 covers 14 residues. CDR3 sequence reads: CASSYRTSYNEQFF. As DNA, the CDR3 is TGTGCCAGCAGTTATCGGACTTCCTACAATGAGCAGTTCTTC.

The CDR3 DNA sequence: TGCAGCGGACAGGGGGATAACTATGGCTACACCTTC. Encoded protein: CSGQGDNYGYTF. The V and J genes are TRBV29-1 and TRBJ1-2; 9 positions match TRBD1. The CDR3 loop spans 12 amino acids. The germline gives CDR1 SQVTM, CDR2 ANQGSEA. With 7 bases clipped from V and 1 base from J, the junction kept 1 base outside the gene matches.

V and J are TRBV20-1 and TRBJ2-1; D not resolved. The CDR3 consists of 10 residues. Germline V lookup: CDR1 DFQATT, CDR2 SNEGSKA (reference sequence). Deletions cut 6 bases from V and 7 bases from J, with 7 bases between. The CDR3 spells CSASENEQFF. As DNA, the CDR3 is TGCAGTGCCAGTGAGAATGAGCAGTTCTTC.

The gene calls are TRBV3-1 and TRBJ2-1; tentatively, D is TRBD2 (5 bases). Germline CDR1 reads LGHDT; CDR2 reads YNNKEL (reference sequence). The CDR3 is 16 residues long. V lost 4 bases, J lost 2 bases, and 15 bases lay in between. CDR3 nucleotides: TGTGCCAGCAGCCCTCCGGCGGGTATCGCCTACAATGAGCAGTTCTTC. Protein product: CASSPPAGIAYNEQFF.

This chain connects TRBV20-1 to TRBJ1-1, with D possibly matching TRBD1 (6 bases). The germline V and J ends were trimmed by 0 bases and 0 bases, with 11 bases remaining between them. This CDR3 is 15 amino acids long. The germline V gene has CDR1 DFQATT and CDR2 SNEGSKA (reference sequence). The CDR3 DNA sequence: TGCAGTGCTAGAGATCAACAGGGCATGAACACTGAAGCTTTCTTT. This sequence encodes CSARDQQGMNTEAFF.

This chain uses TRBV6-5 with TRBJ2-1; D not certain. CDR1 and CDR2 (germline): MNHEY, SVGAGI. V lost 7 bases and J lost 7, with 11 bases in between. CDR3 length: 12 residues. In DNA, the CDR3 is TGTGCCAGCACCTCCTTGGGGAATGAGCAGTTCTTC. This gives the protein CASTSLGNEQFF.

The chain uses TRBV7-3 and TRBJ2-3; D not certain. V lost 1 base and J 2 bases, leaving 16 bases between the germline ends. The CDR3 covers 17 residues. The germline V gene has CDR1 SGHTA and CDR2 FQGTGA. This CDR3 reads CASSLNGRSNPTDTQYF. CDR3 nucleotides: TGTGCCAGCAGCTTAAACGGCAGGTCCAATCCCACAGATACGCAGTATTTT.

This sequence joins TRBV7-9 and TRBJ2-3, with D hard to call. The germline V gene encodes CDR1 SEHNR and CDR2 FQNEAQ (reference sequence). The CDR3 contains 12 residues. The V gene lost 8 bases and the J gene lost 1 base, with 7 bases spanning the gap. CDR3 coding DNA: TGTGCCAGCTCACGAGGCACAGATACGCAGTATTTT. Translated: CASSRGTDTQYF.

V gene TRBV7-9 combines with J gene TRBJ1-1, with D uncertain. CDR1 and CDR2 (germline): SEHNR, FQNEAQ (reference sequence). Trimming removed 3 bases from V and 3 bases from J, with 5 bases in between. The CDR3 extends over 12 amino acids. CDR3 in amino acids: CASSLDHTEAFF. In DNA, the CDR3 is TGTGCCAGCAGCTTGGACCACACTGAAGCTTTCTTT.

The chain employs TRBV3-1 and TRBJ2-5, with D maybe TRBD1 (5 bases). CDR1 LGHDT and CDR2 YNNKEL come from the germline V gene (reference sequence). V was shortened by 0 bases and J by 3 bases, with 11 bases between the two germline ends. This CDR3 is 15 amino acids long. CDR3 loop: CASSQDEQGEETQYF. DNA of the CDR3: TGTGCCAGCAGCCAAGACGAGCAGGGCGAAGAGACCCAGTACTTC.

In nucleotides, the CDR3 is TGCGCCAGCAGCCAAGATGCCAGGGTCCCAGATACGCAGTATTTT. Translation: CASSQDARVPDTQYF. This chain uses TRBV4-3 with TRBJ2-3; TRBD1 is a possible D gene (5 bases). The CDR3 is made up of 15 amino acids. CDR1 and CDR2 from the germline V gene are LGHNA and YSLEER. Trimming removed 0 bases from V and 4 bases from J, with 11 bases in between.